The 23 T cell receptor beta chains listed next were all sequenced from one sample in a study of response to subunit inactivated influenza vaccine. TCRdb passed the RT-PCR reads through MiXCR, listing each CDR3 protein once. This table holds approximately 160,000 distinct CDR3 sequences, around 11% found once. The material sequenced was CD8+ T cells sorted from PBMCs, taken about 24 months after vaccination. These receptors were collected from a man aged 50-75 years who received an inactivated influenza vaccine.

J is TRBJ2-2 and V is TRBV20-1, with D possibly called TRBD1 or TRBD2 (5 bases each). Germline V CDR1 and CDR2: DFQATT, SNEGSKA (reference sequence). Between the trimmed V and J ends, which lost 0 bases and 0 bases, there was a span of 17 bases. The CDR3 spans 18 residues. The CDR3: CSARDSPGAESNTGELFF. CDR3 bases: TGCAGTGCTAGAGATTCGCCCGGGGCAGAGTCGAACACCGGGGAGCTGTTTTTT.

This clonotype came up a few times. The chain carries TRBV4-2 and TRBJ2-1; 11 positions agree with TRBD2. The junction had 23 bases not matched to a gene; V was cut back by 3 bases and J by 7 bases. The CDR3 spans 21 residues. The germline gives CDR1 LGHNA, CDR2 YNFKEQ. CDR3 sequence: CASSQLPGQGASGRRGNEQFF. Written as DNA, the CDR3 is TGTGCCAGCAGCCAGCTTCCGGGACAGGGAGCTAGCGGGAGGAGGGGAAATGAGCAGTTCTTC.

This clonotype was seen at least ten times. CDR3 protein: CASSLAGGSEQYF. In nucleotides, the CDR3 is TGTGCCAGCAGCTTGGCAGGCGGGAGCGAGCAGTACTTC. The V gene is TRBV7-2, the J gene TRBJ2-7; 7 nucleotides align to TRBD2. V shed 3 bases and J 6 bases; nucleotides not matched to a gene: 5. Germline loops: CDR1 SGHTA, CDR2 FQGNSA. The CDR3 length is 13 residues.

This clonotype was seen repeatedly, ten times or more. This chain links TRBV27 with TRBJ1-5; D might be TRBD1 (5 bases). CDR1 and CDR2 from the germline V gene are MNHEY and SMNVEV (reference sequence). Deletions cut 6 bases from V and 7 bases from J, with 13 bases between. The CDR3 length is 13 residues. CDR3 residues: CASRGVSGQPQHF. As DNA, the CDR3 is TGTGCCAGCAGGGGGGTGTCGGGACAGCCCCAGCATTTT.

The V gene is TRBV6-5, the J gene TRBJ1-5, with TRBD1 as a possible D gene (6 bases). From germline, CDR1 is MNHEY and CDR2 SVGAGI. The CDR3 covers 15 residues. Trimming took 0 bases from V and 5 from J, leaving 11 bases between them. The CDR3 reads CASSYSSGDDQPQHF. The CDR3 DNA is TGTGCCAGCAGTTACTCGTCAGGGGATGATCAGCCCCAGCATTTT.

As for this clonotype: Given a much more abundant clone one base away, this may be a read error. CDR3 loop: CASWDTSDEQYF. The CDR3 DNA follows: TGCGCCAGCTGGGACACGTCAGACGAGCAGTACTTC. V and J are TRBV5-1 and TRBJ2-7, with a weak D call TRBD1 (6 bases). The CDR3 is 12 amino acids. V was pared by 7 bases and J by 5 bases, with 13 bases between. Germline lookup yields CDR1 SGHRS and CDR2 YFSETQ.

This clonotype was recorded a few times. The chain uses TRBV20-1 and TRBJ2-7, with 8 bases identical to TRBD1. Germline loops: CDR1 DFQATT, CDR2 SNEGSKA (reference sequence). The ends lost 6 bases at V and 0 bases at J; junction bases unmatched: 10. This CDR3 has 15 amino acids. CDR3 DNA sequence: TGCAGTGCAATCTCAAGGGACAGGAGCTCCTACGAGCAGTACTTC. Translated, it gives CSAISRDRSSYEQYF.

This clonotype showed up many times. The V gene is TRBV7-2, the J gene TRBJ2-7; 7 bases fit TRBD2. CDR1 and CDR2 from the germline V gene are SGHTA and FQGNSA. Losses at the gene ends were 1 base for V and 4 bases for J; bases not matched to a gene: 10. The CDR3 sequence is 16 residues long. CDR3 sequence (DNA): TGTGCCAGCAGCTTAGACCCAGCGGGACTATTGTACGAGCAGTACTTC. It encodes CASSLDPAGLLYEQYF.

This clonotype was observed a handful of times. The chain employs TRBV28 and TRBJ2-3, with D perhaps matching TRBD1 (6 bases). CDR1 MDHEN and CDR2 SYDVKM come from the germline V gene. The germline V and J ends were trimmed by 5 bases and 0 bases, with 12 bases remaining between them. The CDR3 contains 15 residues. CDR3 residues: CASSVQGVSTDTQYF. The CDR3 DNA is TGTGCCAGCAGTGTACAGGGTGTTAGCACAGATACGCAGTATTTT. Based on the CDR3 plus reference TRBV28 and TRBJ2-3, the full variable domain is DVKVTQSSRYLVKRTGEKVFLECVQDMDHENMFWYRQDPGLGLRLIYFSYDVKMKEKGDIPEGYSVSREKKERFSLILESASTNQTSMYLCASSVQGVSTDTQYFGPGTRLTVL.

The table lists this clonotype with many counts. Relative to the germline gene, one junction end is altered; a read error may explain this. The V and J genes are TRBV3-1 and TRBJ2-5; TRBD2 aligns across 13 bases. CDR3 length equals 15 residues. Germline values: CDR1 LGHDT, CDR2 YNNKEL (reference sequence). This chain's CDR3 is CASRQLAGGSETQYF. CDR3 bases: TGTGCCAGCCGCCAACTAGCGGGAGGGAGTGAGACCCAGTACTTC.

The rearrangement links TRBV6-1 to TRBJ2-2; perhaps TRBD1 as D (6 bases). The CDR3 covers 14 residues. V shed 6 bases and J shed 6 bases, with 14 bases lying between them. Germline V lookup: CDR1 MNHNS, CDR2 SASEGT. As DNA, the CDR3 is TGTGCCAGCAGGAAGGTACAGGGCCCCGGGGAGCTGTTTTTT. This encodes CASRKVQGPGELFF.

This clonotype has more than one count but fewer than ten. The rearrangement uses TRBV7-9 and TRBJ2-5; TRBD2 matches 9 bases. Trimming took 8 bases from V and 3 from J; bases not matched to a gene: 4. The CDR3 consists of 13 residues. Germline V lookup: CDR1 SEHNR, CDR2 FQNEAQ (reference sequence). The CDR3 DNA reads as TGTGCCAGCCTAGCGGGACGCAAAGAGACCCAGTACTTC. Translated, it gives CASLAGRKETQYF.

The V gene is TRBV28, the J gene TRBJ2-7; 12 nucleotides match TRBD2. Germline CDR1 and CDR2: MDHEN and SYDVKM. Trimming took 5 bases from V and 3 from J; bases not matched to a gene: 8. This CDR3 is built from 16 residues. CDR3 sequence: CASSPHRTSGDYEQYF. The CDR3, as DNA: TGTGCCAGCAGTCCTCATAGGACTAGCGGGGACTACGAGCAGTACTTC.

This chain uses TRBV15 with TRBJ2-5; TRBD1 agrees at 7 bases. CDR1 LNHNV and CDR2 YYDKDF come from the germline V gene (reference sequence). Losses at the gene ends were 0 bases for V and 5 bases for J; bases not matched to a gene: 9. This CDR3 contains 16 residues. This chain's CDR3 is CATSRERTGAVETQYF. As DNA, the CDR3 is TGTGCCACCAGCAGAGAAAGAACAGGGGCGGTCGAGACCCAGTACTTC. The entire variable domain, with the rest obtained from reference TRBV15 and TRBJ2-5, is as follows: DAMVIQNPRYQVTQFGKPVTLSCSQTLNHNVMYWYQQKSSQAPKLLFHYYDKDFNNEADTPDNFQSRRPNTSFCFLDIRSPGLGDTAMYLCATSRERTGAVETQYFGPGTRLLVL.

V and J are TRBV7-9 and TRBJ2-5; no definite D call. V dropped 1 base and J dropped 10 bases, with 10 bases sitting between them. CDR3 size: 12 residues. CDR1 and CDR2 from the germline V gene are SEHNR and FQNEAQ (reference sequence). As DNA, the CDR3 is TGTGCCAGCAGCTTAGGCCAGTGGGGCCAGTACTTC. As protein: CASSLGQWGQYF.

This clonotype showed up just a few times. The V gene is TRBV20-1, the J gene TRBJ2-7; perhaps D is TRBD1 or TRBD2 (5 bases each). Trimming pared 1 base from V and 1 base from J, leaving 14 bases between. This CDR3 is built from 15 residues. CDR1 is DFQATT, CDR2 SNEGSKA, per germline (reference sequence). The CDR3 spells CSARAGQGPSYEQYF. DNA for the CDR3: TGCAGTGCTAGAGCGGGCCAGGGACCTTCCTACGAGCAGTACTTC.

This clonotype showed up just a few times. The V gene is TRBV6-2 or TRBV6-3, the J gene TRBJ2-1; the match to TRBD1 covers 7 bases. V shed 5 bases, J shed 4 bases, and the junction held 8 bases outside the gene matches. The germline CDR1 and CDR2 sequences are MNHEY and SVGEGT. The CDR3 runs 15 residues. The CDR3 region has the DNA TGTGCCAGCAGTAACCTGGGGACAGTGTACAATGAGCAGTTCTTC. Protein sequence: CASSNLGTVYNEQFF.

This clonotype was seen many times. The rearrangement joins TRBV20-1 to TRBJ1-3; D not certain. This CDR3 spans 13 amino acids. Germline V gives CDR1 DFQATT, CDR2 SNEGSKA (reference sequence). V gave up 0 bases and J gave up 3 bases, with 6 bases separating them. As DNA, the CDR3 is TGCAGTGCTAGAGATATTTATGGAAACACCATATATTTT. Translation gives CSARDIYGNTIYF.

This clonotype occurred a few times. The chain carries TRBV29-1 and TRBJ2-7; weak D call: TRBD1 (5 bases). The CDR3 sequence is 10 residues long. Germline V gene sequence: CDR1 SQVTM, CDR2 ANQGSEA. V lost 8 bases to trimming and J lost 6 bases, with 11 bases between them. CDR3 protein: CSIRESEQYF. The CDR3 DNA is TGCAGCATCAGGGAATCCGAGCAGTACTTC.

This clonotype was counted ten times or more. V and J are TRBV5-6 and TRBJ2-1, with a possible D match to TRBD2 (5 bases). V gave up 2 bases and J gave up 13 bases, with 19 bases separating them. Germline V gene lookup returns CDR1 SGHDT and CDR2 YYEEEE. The CDR3 loop spans 14 amino acids. For the CDR3, the DNA is TGTGCCAGCAGCTTTCTGACGGGATACAGATCCCAGTTCTTC. Translating gives CASSFLTGYRSQFF.

The J gene is TRBJ2-1, the V gene TRBV24-1; weak D call: TRBD1 (6 bases). Germline CDR1 and CDR2: KGHDR and SFDVKD. The V and J ends lost 5 bases and 6 bases respectively, with 13 bases between them. CDR3 length: 14 amino acids. The CDR3 nucleotides are TGTGCCACCAGTGGACCCGGCAGGGGCAATGAGCAGTTCTTC. Its protein is CATSGPGRGNEQFF.

The CDR3 DNA follows: TGTGCCAGCAGTTTCCTTCGCCTAGGCGCAGATACGCAGTATTTT. Translating gives CASSFLRLGADTQYF. The chain couples TRBV27 to TRBJ2-3; no clear D gene. The CDR3 runs 15 residues. CDR1 is MNHEY and CDR2 is SMNVEV in the germline V gene (reference sequence). Trimming left V 3 bases short and J 4 bases short, with 14 bases between.

This clonotype was counted at least ten times. The chain carries TRBV4-3 and TRBJ2-1, with D perhaps matching TRBD2 (6 bases). Germline CDR1 LGHNA, CDR2 YSLEER. This CDR3 comprises 15 residues. The ends were cut back, 1 base at V and 0 bases at J, with 7 bases in the middle. This CDR3 reads CASSQAGSSYNEQFF. In DNA, the CDR3 is TGCGCCAGCAGCCAAGCCGGGAGCTCCTACAATGAGCAGTTCTTC.